The clone carrying this TCR beta chain was detected a few times. The sample's time point: sample taken at primary tumor resection. Researchers sequenced whole RNA taken from tumor, nontumor lung or frozen PBMC without sorting. These data originate in a study of spatial heterogeneity in lung cancer. TCRdb passed the 5' RACE reads through MiXCR, listing each CDR3 protein once. Of about 86,000 distinct CDR3 sequences in the sample, roughly 12% are singletons; the top ten hold approximately 4.6%. Germline lookup yields CDR1 SQVTM and CDR2 ANQGSEA. V lost 0 bases and J lost 3, with 12 bases in between. The CDR3 covers 14 residues.

The starting material was PBMCs, obtained at surgery. The chain carries TRBV29-1 and TRBJ2-7; D may be TRBD1 or TRBD2 (5 bases each). The TCR sequence derives from a male donor with early-stage non-small cell lung cancer. CDR3 protein: CSVEDRGSYYEQYF. The CDR3 nucleotides are TGCAGCGTTGAAGATCGGGGCAGTTACTACGAGCAGTACTTC.